The TCR beta chain under discussion was sequenced for a study of regulatory and conventional T cells in RAG deficiency. Blood CD4+ CD25-high CD127-low regulatory T cells supplied the genomic DNA template. Overall study findings and caveats: Other subsets showed approximately 10-fold reductions, but Treg unique TCR beta sequences fell roughly 97-fold in these patients. In Omenn syndrome, Treg and Tconv repertoires overlapped >80%.

This CDR3 comprises 13 residues. Germline assignment: CDR1 SGHNT and CDR2 YENEEA. Trimming at V came to 5 bases and at J to 2 bases, leaving 2 bases not matched to a gene. Generated by immunoSEQ multiplex PCR, the TCRdb table keeps only in-frame clones and is missing some. The sample shows more than 9,500 clones, around 94% of them seen only once. With regard to this clone: The target antigen is unknown.

These data were likewise used in another study, on regulatory T cells. That work states: Amplification used 52 TRBV primers and 13 TRBJ primers.

The chain is built from TRBV11-3 and TRBJ1-1; 7 nucleotides align to TRBD1. The clonotype was recovered from a human donor in good health. The specimen was CD127- CD25+ CD4+ Tregs sorted from blood. The chain's CDR3 is CASSRGPNTEAFF. CDR3 DNA: TGTGCCAGCAGCAGGGGGCCCAACACTGAAGCTTTCTTT.